These T cell receptor beta chains were read from a single sample in a study of response to subunit inactivated influenza vaccine. Via MiXCR, TCRdb re-called the RT-PCR reads, giving one row per CDR3 protein. The sample contains 500,000 to 600,000 distinct CDR3 sequences, about 12% of which appear only once. Sequenced here: PBMCs from blood, sampled on the day of vaccination. The receptors derive from a man aged 50 to 59 who received an inactivated influenza vaccine. Each CDR3 is given with its conserved first and last residue. The order of the fields is D gene, clone size, J gene, V gene, CDR3 DNA, CDR3 protein. A D gene is named only where the DNA matches it firmly. Expanded clones get a size class; other rows say once, few or many, or leave the size out.

>TRBD1|NA|TRBJ2-5|TRBV5-1
TGCGCCAGCAGCCCAGGGACAGGGGTTGGGGAGACCCAGTACTTC
CASSPGTGVGETQYF
>NA|NA|TRBJ2-3|TRBV5-1
TGCGCCAGCAGTATCCCGGCTCCTAGCACAGATACGCAGTATTTT
CASSIPAPSTDTQYF
>NA|NA|TRBJ1-2|TRBV9
TGTGCCAGCAGCGGGGCCCCAGACCCTAACTATGGCTACACCTTC
CASSGAPDPNYGYTF
>NA|many|TRBJ2-7|TRBV3-1
TGTGCCAGCAGCCAAGAGTGGTACGAGCAGTACTTC
CASSQEWYEQYF
>NA|NA|TRBJ1-6|TRBV12-3/TRBV12-4
TGTGCCACCAAAGTGGGGGGAACCTATAATTCACCCCTCCACTTT
CATKVGGTYNSPLHF
>NA|few|TRBJ2-1|TRBV24-1
TGTGCCACCAGTGATTTTTCCAGCAGGGGTGGCAATGAGCAGTTCTTC
CATSDFSSRGGNEQFF
>NA|NA|TRBJ2-7|TRBV18
TGTGCCAGCTCACCACCGATGGGGTCCGACGAGCAGTACTTC
CASSPPMGSDEQYF
>TRBD1|few|TRBJ2-7|TRBV9
TGTGCCAGCAGCGCGGACAGGGCCCCCTACGAGCAGTACTTC
CASSADRAPYEQYF
>NA|many|TRBJ2-7|TRBV6-2/TRBV6-3
TGTGCCAGCAGAACGAACAGCGTCGAGCAGTACTTC
CASRTNSVEQYF
>NA|few|TRBJ1-5|TRBV20-1
TGCAGTGCTAGATCCACGCGTAGCAATCAGCCCCAGCATTTT
CSARSTRSNQPQHF
>NA|few|TRBJ2-6|TRBV4-3
TGCGCCAGCAGCCAAGATCTGACGGGCTCTGGGGCCAACGTCCTGACTTTC
CASSQDLTGSGANVLTF
>NA|few|TRBJ1-1|TRBV7-9
TGTGCCAGCAGCTTAAGTGGTTGGAATGGAGCTTTCTTT
CASSLSGWNGAFF
>NA|NA|TRBJ2-1|TRBV30
TGTGCCTGGAGTGTAGTGGGCACCGTAGCCTACAATGAGCAGTTCTTC
CAWSVVGTVAYNEQFF
>NA|many|TRBJ2-7|TRBV5-1
TGCGCCAGCACGGACGCTCCCTACGAGCAGTACTTC
CASTDAPYEQYF
>NA|NA|TRBJ2-5|TRBV12-3/TRBV12-4
TGTGCCAGCAGTTTACTAGAGAAGACCCAGTACTTC
CASSLLEKTQYF
>TRBD2|few|TRBJ2-3|TRBV30
TGTGCCTGGAGTGTACTAGCGAGTGGCACAGATACGCAGTATTTT
CAWSVLASGTDTQYF
>TRBD2|NA|TRBJ2-1|TRBV2
TGTGCCAGCAGGGTTACTAGCGGGGCTTACAATGAGCAGTTCTTC
CASRVTSGAYNEQFF
>TRBD2|many|TRBJ2-1|TRBV12-3/TRBV12-4
TGTGCCAGCAGTTTAGGGGTGGGGGGGTACAATGAGCAGTTCTTC
CASSLGVGGYNEQFF
>NA|NA|TRBJ1-3|TRBV7-9
TGTGCCAGCAGCATGCCTAGACCGAGCTCTGGAAACACCATATATTTT
CASSMPRPSSGNTIYF
>NA|NA|TRBJ2-3|TRBV6-6
TGTGCCAGCAGCGAGGGGGGCACAGATACGCAGTATTTT
CASSEGGTDTQYF
>TRBD2|NA|TRBJ2-1|TRBV18
TGTGCCAGCTCGCTAAAGGCACTAGCGGCCTTGTACAATGAGCAGTTCTTC
CASSLKALAALYNEQFF
>TRBD1|few|TRBJ1-5|TRBV6-5
TGTGCCAGCAGTTCCCGGGACAGCCTAAATCAGCCCCAGCATTTT
CASSSRDSLNQPQHF
>TRBD2|few|TRBJ2-7|TRBV11-2
TGTGCCAGCAGCTATATTAATGGACTCCTAGCGGTAAACTCCTACGAGCAGTACTTC
CASSYINGLLAVNSYEQYF
>NA|few|TRBJ2-7|TRBV9
TGTGCCAGCAGCGTAGACGACTACGAGCAGTACTTC
CASSVDDYEQYF
>NA|NA|TRBJ2-7|TRBV18
TGTGCCAGCTCACCACCCGGGATAGAAGGCGAGCAGTACTTC
CASSPPGIEGEQYF
>TRBD1|few|TRBJ2-3|TRBV5-4
TGTGCCAGCAGCTTTGGACAGGGAGGAGAAGATACGCAGTATTTT
CASSFGQGGEDTQYF
>TRBD2|NA|TRBJ2-1|TRBV12-3/TRBV12-4
TGTGCCAGCAGTTTCCTGCGGGGACTAGCGCCAACCAGCTCCTACAATGAGCAGTTCTTC
CASSFLRGLAPTSSYNEQFF
>NA|few|TRBJ2-1|TRBV6-1
TGTGCCAGCAGTGAAGCGCCGGACATCTTCGGGAATGAGCAGTTCTTC
CASSEAPDIFGNEQFF
>TRBD2|NA|TRBJ2-1|TRBV5-1
TGCGCCAGCAGCACTTCAGCGGGGGGGCCTTACAATGAGCAGTTCTTC
CASSTSAGGPYNEQFF
>TRBD2|few|TRBJ2-4|TRBV20-1
TGCAGTGCTGCAGGACAGCCGGGACTAGCGGGAGTAAGAGCCAAAAACATTCAGTACTTC
CSAAGQPGLAGVRAKNIQYF
>NA|NA|TRBJ1-5|TRBV20-1
TGCAGTGCTAGAGGAGGAGGGGGGAGCAATCAGCCCCAGCATTTT
CSARGGGGSNQPQHF
>NA|few|TRBJ2-2|TRBV4-3
TGCGCCAGCAGCCGGGGCCCAGGGGGAGGGACGAACACCGGGGAGCTGTTTTTT
CASSRGPGGGTNTGELFF
>NA|many|TRBJ2-7|TRBV29-1
TGCAGCGTTGTGAAGAGGTTCTCCTACGAGCAGTACTTC
CSVVKRFSYEQYF
>TRBD1|NA|TRBJ2-5|TRBV12-3/TRBV12-4
TGTGCCAGCAGCCCGAGGACAGGGGTAGGGACCCAGTACTTC
CASSPRTGVGTQYF
>NA|NA|TRBJ2-5|TRBV7-2
TGTGCCAGCAGCTTAAGTCGAGCTCAGGGGGAGACCCAGTACTTC
CASSLSRAQGETQYF
>NA|few|TRBJ2-2|TRBV18
TGTGCCAGCTCACGCTTCAAGGTGCCAAACACCGGGGAGCTGTTTTTT
CASSRFKVPNTGELFF
>TRBD2|NA|TRBJ2-3|TRBV12-3/TRBV12-4
TGTGCCAGCAGCCCTGCTAGCGGGGGGTCGACCAGGTCAGATACGCAGTATTTT
CASSPASGGSTRSDTQYF
>NA|many|TRBJ2-5|TRBV13
TGTGCCAGCAGCTTATTCTGGGAAGAGACCCAGTACTTC
CASSLFWEETQYF
>NA|many|TRBJ2-5|TRBV5-5
TGTGCCAGCAGCTTACCGGGGGGCGTAGAGACCCAGTACTTC
CASSLPGGVETQYF
>NA|NA|TRBJ2-5|TRBV11-2
TGTGCCAGCAGCCTAGAGAAGTTGGGTAGCGCGGATCAAGAGACCCAGTACTTC
CASSLEKLGSADQETQYF
>TRBD1|NA|TRBJ1-5|TRBV12-3/TRBV12-4
TGTGCCAGCGGGGCCCGGGACAGGGAGCCCCAGCATTTT
CASGARDREPQHF
>TRBD1|few|TRBJ2-7|TRBV7-9
TGTGCCAGCAGGGCGGGACAGGCATCCGAGCAGTACTTC
CASRAGQASEQYF
>NA|NA|TRBJ2-7|TRBV3-1
TGTGCCAGCAGCCACGGAGGGAGACACGAGCAGTACTTC
CASSHGGRHEQYF
>TRBD1|NA|TRBJ2-2|TRBV4-3
TGCGCCAGCAGCCAACCGGGACAGGGAAAAAACACCGGGGAGCTGTTTTTT
CASSQPGQGKNTGELFF
>TRBD1|NA|TRBJ2-1|TRBV2
TGTGCCAGCAGGGAACAGGGGGCCTACAATGAGCAGTTCTTC
CASREQGAYNEQFF
>NA|NA|TRBJ2-2|TRBV28
TGTGCCAGCACAAGGGACGGGGAGCTGTTTTTT
CASTRDGELFF